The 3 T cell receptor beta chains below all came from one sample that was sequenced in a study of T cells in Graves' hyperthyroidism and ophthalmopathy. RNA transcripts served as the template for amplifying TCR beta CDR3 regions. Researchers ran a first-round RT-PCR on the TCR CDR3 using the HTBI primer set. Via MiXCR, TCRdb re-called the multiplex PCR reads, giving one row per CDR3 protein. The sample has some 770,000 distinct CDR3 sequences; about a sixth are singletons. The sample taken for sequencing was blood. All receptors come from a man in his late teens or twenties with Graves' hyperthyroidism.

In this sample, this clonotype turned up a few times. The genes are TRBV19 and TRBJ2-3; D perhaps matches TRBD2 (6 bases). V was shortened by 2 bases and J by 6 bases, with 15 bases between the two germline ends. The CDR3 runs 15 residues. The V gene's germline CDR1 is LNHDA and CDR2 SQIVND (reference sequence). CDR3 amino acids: CASSITQGGVDTQYF. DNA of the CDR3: TGTGCCAGTAGTATAACGCAGGGAGGTGTTGATACGCAGTATTTT.

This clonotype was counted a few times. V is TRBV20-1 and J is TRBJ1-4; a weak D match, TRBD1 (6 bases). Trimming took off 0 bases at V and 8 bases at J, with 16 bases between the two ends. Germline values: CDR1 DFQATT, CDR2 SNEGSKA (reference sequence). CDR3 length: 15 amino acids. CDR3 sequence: CSARDDRGLGEKLFF. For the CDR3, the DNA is TGCAGTGCTAGAGATGATCGGGGGCTGGGAGAAAAACTGTTTTTT.

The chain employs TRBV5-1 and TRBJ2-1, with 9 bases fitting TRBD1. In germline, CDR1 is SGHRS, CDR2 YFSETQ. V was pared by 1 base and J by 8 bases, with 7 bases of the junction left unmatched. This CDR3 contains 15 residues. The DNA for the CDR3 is TGCGCCAGCAGCTTGTTAACAGGGGGCCGCGATGAGCAGTTCTTC. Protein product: CASSLLTGGRDEQFF.